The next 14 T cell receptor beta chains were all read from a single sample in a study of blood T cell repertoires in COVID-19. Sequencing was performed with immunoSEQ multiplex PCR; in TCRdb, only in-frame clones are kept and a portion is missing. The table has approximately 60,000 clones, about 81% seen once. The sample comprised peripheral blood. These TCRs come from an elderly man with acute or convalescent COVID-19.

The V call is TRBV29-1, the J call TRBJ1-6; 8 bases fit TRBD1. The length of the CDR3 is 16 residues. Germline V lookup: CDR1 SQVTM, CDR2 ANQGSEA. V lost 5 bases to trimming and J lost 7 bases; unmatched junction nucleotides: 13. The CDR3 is CSVLEEGTGGNSPLHF. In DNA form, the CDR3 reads TGCAGCGTTCTAGAAGAAGGGACAGGCGGAAATTCACCCCTCCACTTT.

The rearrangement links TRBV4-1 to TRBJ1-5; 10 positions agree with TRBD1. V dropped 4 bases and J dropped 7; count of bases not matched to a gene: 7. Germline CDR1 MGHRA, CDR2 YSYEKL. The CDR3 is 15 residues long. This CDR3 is CASSPQRDRGQPQHF. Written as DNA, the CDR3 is TGCGCCAGCAGCCCACAGCGGGACAGGGGACAGCCCCAGCATTTT.

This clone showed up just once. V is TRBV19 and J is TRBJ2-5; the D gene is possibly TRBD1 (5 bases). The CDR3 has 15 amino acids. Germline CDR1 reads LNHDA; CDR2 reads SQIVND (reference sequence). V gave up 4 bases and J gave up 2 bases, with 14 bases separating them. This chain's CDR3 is CASSKLVGPQETQYF. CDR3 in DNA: TGTGCCAGTAGTAAGTTAGTGGGGCCTCAAGAGACCCAGTACTTC.

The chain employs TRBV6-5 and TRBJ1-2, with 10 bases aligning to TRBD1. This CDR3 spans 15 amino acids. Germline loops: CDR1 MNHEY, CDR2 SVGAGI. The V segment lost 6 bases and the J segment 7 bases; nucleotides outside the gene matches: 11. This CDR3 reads CASRWDRGTVSGYTF. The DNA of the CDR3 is TGTGCCAGCAGATGGGACAGGGGCACTGTTAGTGGCTACACCTTC.

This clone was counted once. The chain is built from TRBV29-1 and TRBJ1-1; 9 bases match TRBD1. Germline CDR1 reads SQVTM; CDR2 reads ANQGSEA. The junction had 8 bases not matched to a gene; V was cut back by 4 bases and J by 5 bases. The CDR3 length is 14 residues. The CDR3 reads CSVAGTGRNTEAFF. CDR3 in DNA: TGCAGCGTTGCTGGGACAGGGAGGAATACTGAAGCTTTCTTT.

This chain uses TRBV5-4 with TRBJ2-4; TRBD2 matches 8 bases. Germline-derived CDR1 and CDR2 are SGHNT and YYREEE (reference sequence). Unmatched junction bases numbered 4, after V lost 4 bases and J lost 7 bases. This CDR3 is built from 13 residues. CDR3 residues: CASSERLANIQYF. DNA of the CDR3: TGTGCCAGCAGCGAACGACTAGCGAACATTCAGTACTTC.

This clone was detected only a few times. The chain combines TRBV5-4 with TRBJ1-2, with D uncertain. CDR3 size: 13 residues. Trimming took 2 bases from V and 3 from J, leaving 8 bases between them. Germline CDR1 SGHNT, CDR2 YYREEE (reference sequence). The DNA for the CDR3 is TGTGCCAGCAGCTTTGGGAGCGACTATGGCTACACCTTC. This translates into CASSFGSDYGYTF.

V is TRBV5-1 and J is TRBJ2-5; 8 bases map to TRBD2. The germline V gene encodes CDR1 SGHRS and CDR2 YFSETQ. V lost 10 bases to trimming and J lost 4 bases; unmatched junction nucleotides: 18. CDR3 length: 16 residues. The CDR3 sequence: CASNPSGSGVLETQYF. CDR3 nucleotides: TGCGCCTCCAACCCAAGTGGTAGCGGGGTTCTAGAGACCCAGTACTTC.

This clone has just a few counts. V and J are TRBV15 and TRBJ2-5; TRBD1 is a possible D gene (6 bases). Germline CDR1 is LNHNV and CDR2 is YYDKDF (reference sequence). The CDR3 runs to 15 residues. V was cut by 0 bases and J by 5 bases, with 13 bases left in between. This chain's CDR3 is CATSRETQGLETQYF. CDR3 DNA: TGTGCCACCAGCAGAGAAACACAGGGTTTGGAGACCCAGTACTTC.

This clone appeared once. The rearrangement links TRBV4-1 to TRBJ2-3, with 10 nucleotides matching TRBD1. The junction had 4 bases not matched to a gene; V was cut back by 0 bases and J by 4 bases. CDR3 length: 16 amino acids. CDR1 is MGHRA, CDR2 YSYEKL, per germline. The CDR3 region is CASSQETGGVSDTQYF. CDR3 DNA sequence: TGCGCCAGCAGCCAAGAGACAGGGGGCGTTTCAGATACGCAGTATTTT.

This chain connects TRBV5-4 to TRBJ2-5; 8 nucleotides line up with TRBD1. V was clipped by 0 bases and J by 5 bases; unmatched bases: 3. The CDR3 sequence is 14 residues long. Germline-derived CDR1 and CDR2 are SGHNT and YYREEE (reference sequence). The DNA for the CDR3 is TGTGCCAGCAGCTTGGGACAGGGGAGGGAGACCCAGTACTTC. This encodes CASSLGQGRETQYF.

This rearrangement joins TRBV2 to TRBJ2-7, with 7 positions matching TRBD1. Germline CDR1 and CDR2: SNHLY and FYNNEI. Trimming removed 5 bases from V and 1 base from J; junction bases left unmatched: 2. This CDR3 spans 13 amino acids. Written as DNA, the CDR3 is TGTGCCAGCAGTATGGACAGGTCCTACGAGCAGTACTTC. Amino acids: CASSMDRSYEQYF.

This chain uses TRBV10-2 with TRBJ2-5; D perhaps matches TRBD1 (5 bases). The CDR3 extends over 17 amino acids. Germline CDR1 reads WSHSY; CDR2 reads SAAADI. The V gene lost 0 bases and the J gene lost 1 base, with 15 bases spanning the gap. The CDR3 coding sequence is TGCGCCAGCAGTGAGTCGAGGCAGGGTAGGGGCCAAGAGACCCAGTACTTC. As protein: CASSESRQGRGQETQYF.

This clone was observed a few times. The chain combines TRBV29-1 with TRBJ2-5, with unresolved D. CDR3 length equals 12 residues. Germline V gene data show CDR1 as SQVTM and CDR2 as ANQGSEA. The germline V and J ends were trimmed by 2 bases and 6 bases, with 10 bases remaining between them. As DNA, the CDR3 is TGCAGCGTTGAACAGAACCCGAAGACCCAGTACTTC. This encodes CSVEQNPKTQYF.